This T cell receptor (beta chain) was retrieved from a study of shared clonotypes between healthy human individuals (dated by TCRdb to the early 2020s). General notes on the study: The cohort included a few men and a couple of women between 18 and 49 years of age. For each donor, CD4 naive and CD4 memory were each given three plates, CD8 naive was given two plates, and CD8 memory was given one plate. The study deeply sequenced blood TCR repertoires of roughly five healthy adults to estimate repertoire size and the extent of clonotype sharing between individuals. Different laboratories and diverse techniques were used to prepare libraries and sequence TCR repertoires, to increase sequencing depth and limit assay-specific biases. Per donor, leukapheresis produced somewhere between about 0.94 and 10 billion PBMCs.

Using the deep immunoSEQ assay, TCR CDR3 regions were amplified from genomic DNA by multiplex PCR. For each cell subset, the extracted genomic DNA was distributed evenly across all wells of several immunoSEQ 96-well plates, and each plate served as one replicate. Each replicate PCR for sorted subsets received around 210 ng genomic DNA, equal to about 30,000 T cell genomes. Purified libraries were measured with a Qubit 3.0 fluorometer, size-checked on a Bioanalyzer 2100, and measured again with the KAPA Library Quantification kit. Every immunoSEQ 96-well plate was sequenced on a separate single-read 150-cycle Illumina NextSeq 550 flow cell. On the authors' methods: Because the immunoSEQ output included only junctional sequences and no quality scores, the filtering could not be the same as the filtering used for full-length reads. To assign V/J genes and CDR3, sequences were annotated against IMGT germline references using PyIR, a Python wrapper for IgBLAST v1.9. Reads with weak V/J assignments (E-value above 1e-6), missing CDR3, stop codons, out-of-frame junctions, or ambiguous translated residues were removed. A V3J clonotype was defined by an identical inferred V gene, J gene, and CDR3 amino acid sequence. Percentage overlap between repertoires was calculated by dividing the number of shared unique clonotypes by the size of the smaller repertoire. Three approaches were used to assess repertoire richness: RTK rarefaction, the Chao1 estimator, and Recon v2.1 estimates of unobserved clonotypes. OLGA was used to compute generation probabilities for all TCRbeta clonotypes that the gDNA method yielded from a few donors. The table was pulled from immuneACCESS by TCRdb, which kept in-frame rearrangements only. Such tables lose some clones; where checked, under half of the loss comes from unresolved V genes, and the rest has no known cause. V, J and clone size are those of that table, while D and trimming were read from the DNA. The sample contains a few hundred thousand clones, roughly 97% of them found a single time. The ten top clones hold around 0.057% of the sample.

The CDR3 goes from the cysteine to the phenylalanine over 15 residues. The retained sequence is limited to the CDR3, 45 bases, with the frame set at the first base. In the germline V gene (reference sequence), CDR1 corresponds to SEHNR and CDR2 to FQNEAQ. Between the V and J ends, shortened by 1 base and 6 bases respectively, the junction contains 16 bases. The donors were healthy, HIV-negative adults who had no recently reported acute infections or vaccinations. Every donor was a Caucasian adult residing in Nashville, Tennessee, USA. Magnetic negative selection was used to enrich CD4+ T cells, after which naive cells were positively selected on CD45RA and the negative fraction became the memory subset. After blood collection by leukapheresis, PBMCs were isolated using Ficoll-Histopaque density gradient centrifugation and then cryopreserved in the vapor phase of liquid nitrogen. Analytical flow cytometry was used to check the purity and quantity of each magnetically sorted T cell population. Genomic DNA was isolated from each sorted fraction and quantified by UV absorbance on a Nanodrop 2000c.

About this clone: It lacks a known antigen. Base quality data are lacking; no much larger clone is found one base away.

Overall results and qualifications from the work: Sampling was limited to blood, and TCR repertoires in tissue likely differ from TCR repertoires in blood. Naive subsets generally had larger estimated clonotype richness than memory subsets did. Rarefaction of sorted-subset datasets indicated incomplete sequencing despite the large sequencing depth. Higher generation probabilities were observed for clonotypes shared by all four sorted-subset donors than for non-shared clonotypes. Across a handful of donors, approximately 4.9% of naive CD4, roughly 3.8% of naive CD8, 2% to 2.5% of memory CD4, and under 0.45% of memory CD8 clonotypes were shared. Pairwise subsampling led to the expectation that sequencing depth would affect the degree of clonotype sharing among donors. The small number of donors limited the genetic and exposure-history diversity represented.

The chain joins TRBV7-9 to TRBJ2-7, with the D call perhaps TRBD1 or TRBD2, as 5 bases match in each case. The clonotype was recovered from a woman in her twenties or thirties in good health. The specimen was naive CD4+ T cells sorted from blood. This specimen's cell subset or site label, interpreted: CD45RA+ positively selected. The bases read TGTGCCAGCAGCTTAGGGGCAGGGAGTGGATCCGAGCAGTACTTC. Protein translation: CASSLGAGSGSEQYF. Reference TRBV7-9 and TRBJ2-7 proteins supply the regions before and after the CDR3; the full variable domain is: DTGVSQNPRHKITKRGQNVTFRCDPISEHNRLYWYRQTLGQGPEFLTYFQNEAQLEKSRLLSDRFSAERPKGSFSTLEIQRTEQGDSAMYLCASSLGAGSGSEQYFGPGTRLTVT.